A single sample gave rise to the 30 T cell receptor beta chains below, sequenced in a study of control samples from healthy donors and cancer patients. Here immunoSEQ multiplex PCR was the method, and the copy in TCRdb shows in-frame clones only, minus some. Among just over 50,000 clones listed, more than 70% were seen once. Sequenced material: PBMCs. Receptor source: a man aged 50 to 59 with head and neck cancer.

The chain uses TRBV5-8 and TRBJ2-7, with a weak D call TRBD1 (6 bases). In germline, CDR1 is SGHTS, CDR2 YDEGEE. With 4 bases removed from V and 0 bases from J, the gap between germline ends came to 17 bases. The length of the CDR3 is 16 residues. CDR3 residues: CASSSFGQGSSYEQYF. The CDR3 nucleotides are TGTGCCAGCAGCAGCTTCGGGCAGGGGAGCTCCTACGAGCAGTACTTC.

The J gene is TRBJ2-5, the V gene TRBV7-9, with D unresolved. Germline V CDR1 and CDR2: SEHNR, FQNEAQ (reference sequence). There are 15 residues in the CDR3. Deletions cut 0 bases from V and 1 base from J, with 9 bases between. DNA for the CDR3: TGTGCCAGCAGCTTAGCAGACTTATCCCAAGAGACCCAGTACTTC. It yields the protein CASSLADLSQETQYF. Using reference TRBV7-9 and TRBJ2-5 for the parts outside the CDR3, the full variable domain is DTGVSQNPRHKITKRGQNVTFRCDPISEHNRLYWYRQTLGQGPEFLTYFQNEAQLEKSRLLSDRFSAERPKGSFSTLEIQRTEQGDSAMYLCASSLADLSQETQYFGPGTRLLVL.

The chain couples TRBV7-9 to TRBJ2-5; D unclear. Trimming removed 5 bases from V and 2 bases from J, with 12 bases in between. Germline CDR1 is SEHNR and CDR2 is FQNEAQ (reference sequence). The CDR3 has 14 amino acids. In DNA form, the CDR3 reads TGTGCCAGCAGCGTATGGGCAGCTCAAGAGACCCAGTACTTC. This codes for CASSVWAAQETQYF.

The chain recombines TRBV7-8 with TRBJ1-2; TRBD1 is a possible D gene (6 bases). The V end lost 0 bases, the J end lost 2 bases, and 10 bases lay between the germline ends. CDR3 size: 15 residues. From germline, CDR1 is SGHVS and CDR2 FQNEAQ. The chain's CDR3 is CASSLAGHLNYGYTF. The CDR3 region has the DNA TGTGCCAGCAGCTTAGCGGGACATCTAAACTATGGCTACACCTTC.

This chain links TRBV28 with TRBJ2-1; D remains unclear. Germline lookup yields CDR1 MDHEN and CDR2 SYDVKM. The V end was cut by 7 bases, the J end by 8 bases, with 15 bases between. The CDR3 runs to 13 residues. CDR3 DNA sequence: TGTGCCAGCATCAATGCGGCAACCTATGAGCAGTTCTTC. It translates to CASINAATYEQFF.

This chain connects TRBV6-5 to TRBJ2-7; D remains unclear. The CDR3 sequence is 13 residues long. The germline V gene encodes CDR1 MNHEY and CDR2 SVGAGI. Trimming took off 8 bases at V and 3 bases at J, with 14 bases between the two ends. In DNA, the CDR3 is TGTGCCAGCGGGATAGGTACCCTCTACGAGCAGTACTTC. Translated, it gives CASGIGTLYEQYF.

This clone was detected only a few times. The gene calls are TRBV7-2 and TRBJ1-2; a possible D gene is TRBD1 (5 bases). Germline assignment: CDR1 SGHTA and CDR2 FQGNSA. CDR3 length: 14 amino acids. V shed 5 bases and J shed 2 bases, with 12 bases lying between them. The CDR3 here is CASSQRGWNYGYTF. The CDR3, as DNA: TGTGCCAGCAGCCAAAGGGGCTGGAACTATGGCTACACCTTC.

The table lists this clone with a few counts. V gene TRBV10-3 combines with J gene TRBJ1-4; a possible D gene is TRBD1 (6 bases). Trimming pared 10 bases from V and 7 bases from J, leaving 19 bases between. Germline V lookup: CDR1 ENHRY, CDR2 SYGVKD. The CDR3 runs 14 residues. The CDR3, as DNA: TGTGCCACCCGAGAACAGGGTTGGGTTGAAAAACTGTTTTTT. Protein product: CATREQGWVEKLFF.

The CDR3 DNA reads as TGTGCCAGCAGAGGGACAGGGGACCCGAACACTGAAGCTTTCTTT. Its protein product is CASRGTGDPNTEAFF. This chain joins TRBV6-5 and TRBJ1-1, with 10 bases that match TRBD1. This CDR3 has 15 residues. V trimming: 6 bases; J trimming: 1 base; junction bases outside the gene matches: 5. Germline V CDR1 and CDR2: MNHEY, SVGAGI.

This clone appeared once. V and J are TRBV18 and TRBJ2-7; 7 nucleotides match TRBD2. Germline trimming cut 3 bases from V and 2 bases from J; bases unmatched to any gene: 16. CDR1 is KGHSH, CDR2 LQKENI, per germline. CDR3 length: 18 amino acids. The CDR3 loop is CASSPSEGISGFTYEQYF. CDR3 DNA sequence: TGTGCCAGCTCACCCTCGGAGGGAATTAGCGGGTTTACCTACGAGCAGTACTTC.

The chain carries TRBV7-9 and TRBJ1-5; TRBD1 agrees at 7 bases. CDR3 length: 15 residues. Germline V lookup: CDR1 SEHNR, CDR2 FQNEAQ (reference sequence). Losses at the gene ends were 0 bases for V and 7 bases for J; bases not matched to a gene: 6. CDR3 sequence (DNA): TGTGCCAGCAGCTTAGCAGGGGACAGTTTCCAGCCCCAGCATTTT. This encodes CASSLAGDSFQPQHF.

The chain employs TRBV7-2 and TRBJ2-3; D is unresolved. CDR1 is SGHTA, CDR2 FQGNSA, per germline. The length of the CDR3 is 15 residues. V was shortened by 5 bases and J by 2 bases, with 14 bases between the two germline ends. The CDR3 nucleotides are TGTGCCAGCAGCGTTTTAGGTTTGGTCACAGATACGCAGTATTTT. Amino acid sequence: CASSVLGLVTDTQYF. Full variable domain (rest looked up from reference TRBV7-2 and TRBJ2-3): GAGVSQSPSNKVTEKGKDVELRCDPISGHTALYWYRQSLGQGLEFLIYFQGNSAPDKSGLPSDRFSAERTGGSVSTLTIQRTQQEDSAVYLCASSVLGLVTDTQYFGPGTRLTVL.

This clone came up a few times. The V and J genes are TRBV3-1 (or the pseudogene TRBV3-2) and TRBJ1-6, with TRBD1 identical over 7 bases. V gave up 6 bases and J gave up 6 bases; unmatched junction bases: 5. The CDR3 has 14 amino acids. Germline CDR1 and CDR2: LGHDT and YNNKEL (reference sequence). The CDR3 protein is CASRKWDSNSPLHF. The CDR3 DNA is TGTGCCAGCAGGAAATGGGACAGTAATTCACCCCTCCACTTT.

This clone was detected a few times. The chain joins TRBV11-2 to TRBJ2-7; no clear D. This CDR3 region has 15 residues. Trimming took off 6 bases at V and 4 bases at J, with 19 bases between the two ends. Germline V gene sequence: CDR1 SGHAT, CDR2 FQNNGV. CDR3 sequence: CASRRSYRGWYEQYF. The CDR3 region has the DNA TGTGCCAGCAGGAGGTCTTACAGAGGTTGGTACGAGCAGTACTTC.

The chain uses TRBV12-3 or TRBV12-4 and TRBJ1-1; D gene unclear. The germline V and J ends were trimmed by 7 bases and 8 bases, with 17 bases remaining between them. The CDR3 spans 13 residues. The CDR3 loop is CASTIWDLGEAFF. The CDR3 DNA reads TGTGCCAGCACCATCTGGGATTTAGGGGAAGCTTTCTTT.

The rearrangement uses TRBV5-4 and TRBJ2-7; D may be TRBD2 (6 bases). In germline, CDR1 is SGHNT, CDR2 YYREEE (reference sequence). Trimming pared 0 bases from V and 6 bases from J, leaving 16 bases between. The CDR3 contains 15 residues. Here the CDR3 reads CASSLGAGPRGEQYF. CDR3 DNA sequence: TGTGCCAGCAGCTTGGGGGCGGGACCGCGCGGCGAGCAGTACTTC.

The chain recombines TRBV7-2 with TRBJ1-5; the D gene is possibly TRBD1 (5 bases). The V end was cut by 1 base, the J end by 7 bases, with 17 bases between. CDR1 and CDR2 from the germline V gene are SGHTA and FQGNSA. The CDR3 covers 16 residues. The CDR3 DNA reads as TGTGCCAGCAGCTTAGGGGCAGGGATTTCGGGGCAGCCCCAGCATTTT. It translates to CASSLGAGISGQPQHF.

This clone was observed once. The V call is TRBV11-3, the J call TRBJ2-7; 10 bases line up with TRBD2. V trimming: 0 bases; J trimming: 4 bases; junction bases outside the gene matches: 9. The CDR3 has 17 amino acids. From germline, CDR1 is SGHNT and CDR2 YENEEA. The DNA of the CDR3 is TGTGCCAGCAGCTTAGATCAGCCTAGCGGGAGCATTTACGAGCAGTACTTC. Translating gives CASSLDQPSGSIYEQYF.

The V and J genes are TRBV6-6 and TRBJ2-1; D perhaps matches TRBD2 (7 bases). CDR3 size: 14 residues. Germline V gives CDR1 MNHNY, CDR2 SVGAGI (reference sequence). V lost 4 bases and J lost 2, with 9 bases in between. The DNA for the CDR3 is TGTGCCAGCAGTTTGGGGGGGCCCTACAATGAGCAGTTCTTC. It yields the protein CASSLGGPYNEQFF.

This chain uses TRBV30 with TRBJ1-1; unclear D gene. Per the germline V gene, CDR1 is GTSNPN and CDR2 is SVGIG (reference sequence). This CDR3 has 15 residues. V shed 1 base and J shed 0 bases, with 12 bases lying between them. CDR3 region: CAWSAAPWMNTEAFF. CDR3 nucleotides: TGTGCCTGGAGTGCCGCCCCTTGGATGAACACTGAAGCTTTCTTT. Full variable domain (rest looked up from reference TRBV30 and TRBJ1-1): SQTIHQWPATLVQPVGSPLSLECTVEGTSNPNLYWYRQAAGRGLQLLFYSVGIGQISSEVPQNLSASRPQDRQFILSSKKLLLSDSGFYLCAWSAAPWMNTEAFFGQGTRLTVV.

Only one count was recorded for this clone. The V call is TRBV12-3 or TRBV12-4, the J call TRBJ2-3, with a tentative D call TRBD2 (6 bases). V was shortened by 10 bases and J by 1 base, with 12 bases between the two germline ends. CDR3 length: 13 amino acids. CDR3 in DNA: TGTGCCACCCGCTCGGGGGGCACAGATACGCAGTATTTT. As protein: CATRSGGTDTQYF.

This chain joins TRBV5-1 and TRBJ2-5; perhaps D is TRBD1 or TRBD2 (5 bases each). Germline values: CDR1 SGHRS, CDR2 YFSETQ. V was pared by 4 bases and J by 5 bases, with 21 bases between. This CDR3 spans 16 amino acids. The CDR3 DNA follows: TGCGCCAGCAGCCGAGGGGCGAGCGAGACGGGGGAGACCCAGTACTTC. Translating it yields CASSRGASETGETQYF.

The chain has TRBV7-2 and TRBJ1-6; possible D gene TRBD1, 5 bases. CDR3 length equals 15 residues. Germline V gene data show CDR1 as SGHTA and CDR2 as FQGNSA. Trimming left V 0 bases short and J 4 bases short, with 7 bases between. The CDR3 bases are TGTGCCAGCAGCTTAGCAGGGGCGTATAATTCACCCCTCCACTTT. Amino acids: CASSLAGAYNSPLHF.

V and J are TRBV7-8 and TRBJ2-5; D remains unclear. The CDR3 has 12 amino acids. In germline, CDR1 is SGHVS, CDR2 FQNEAQ. V was cut by 8 bases and J by 4 bases, with 11 bases left in between. This CDR3 is CASAIARETQYF. The CDR3 nucleotides read TGTGCCAGCGCGATCGCCAGAGAGACCCAGTACTTC.

In this sample, this clone turned up once. The chain joins TRBV6-7 to TRBJ2-7; D possibly corresponds to TRBD2 (5 bases). TRBV6-7 is identified as an open reading frame with a role that is uncertain. The CDR3 spans 15 residues. The V and J ends lost 0 bases and 5 bases respectively, with 14 bases between them. The CDR3 reads CASSYSSWGVDEQYF. The CDR3 DNA is TGTGCCAGCAGTTACTCGTCCTGGGGAGTAGACGAGCAGTACTTC.

V usage is TRBV21-1 and J usage is TRBJ1-2; TRBD1, as called in the table, went unchecked against the DNA. TRBV21-1 is a recognized pseudogene. The CDR3 totals 14 residues. CDR3 bases: TGTGCCAGCAGCGGTTTAGGGGTTTGCTATGGCTACACCTTC. Protein product: CASSGLGVCYGYTF.

On this clone itself: Other DNA sequences in this sample translate to the same CDR3. V usage is TRBV18 and J usage is TRBJ2-7, with D maybe TRBD1 (6 bases). Trimming took off 1 base at V and 5 bases at J, with 18 bases between the two ends. CDR1 and CDR2 (germline): KGHSH, LQKENI. The CDR3 is 16 residues long. Written as DNA, the CDR3 is TGTGCCAGCTCACCACGGGATGGCAGGGGATCCCACGAGCAGTACTTC. It is translated as CASSPRDGRGSHEQYF.

The chain joins TRBV6-5 to TRBJ1-4, with D possibly TRBD1 on 6 matching bases. There are 15 residues in the CDR3. The germline V gene encodes CDR1 MNHEY and CDR2 SVGAGI. Trimming left V 0 bases short and J 7 bases short, with 12 bases between. The CDR3 region is CASSYSAGAVEKLFF. Written as DNA, the CDR3 is TGTGCCAGCAGTTACTCTGCGGGGGCGGTTGAAAAACTGTTTTTT.

This clone is a singleton in its sample. The chain uses TRBV28 and TRBJ1-4, with a tentative D call TRBD1 (5 bases). This CDR3 is built from 15 residues. In germline, CDR1 is MDHEN, CDR2 SYDVKM. Trimming removed 4 bases from V and 7 bases from J, with 16 bases in between. The CDR3 spells CASSSRTSGVEKLFF. DNA of the CDR3: TGTGCCAGCAGTTCGCGGACAAGTGGGGTTGAAAAACTGTTTTTT.

The chain couples TRBV24-1 to TRBJ2-1; TRBD1 matches at 11 bases. This CDR3 has 15 residues. Germline V gene data show CDR1 as KGHDR and CDR2 as SFDVKD. V lost 3 bases, J lost 6 bases, and 3 bases stayed unmatched. The CDR3: CATSDIGTGGNEQFF. CDR3 nucleotide sequence: TGTGCCACCAGTGATATAGGGACAGGGGGCAATGAGCAGTTCTTC.